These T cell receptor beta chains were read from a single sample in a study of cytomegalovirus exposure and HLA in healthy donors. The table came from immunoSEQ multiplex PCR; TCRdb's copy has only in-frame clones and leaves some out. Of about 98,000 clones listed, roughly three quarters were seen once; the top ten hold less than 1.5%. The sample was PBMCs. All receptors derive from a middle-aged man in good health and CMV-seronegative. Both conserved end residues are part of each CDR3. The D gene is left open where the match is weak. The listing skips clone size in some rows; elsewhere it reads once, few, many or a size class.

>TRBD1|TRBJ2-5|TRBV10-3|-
CAISITGTGVETQYF
TGTGCCATCAGCATCACTGGGACAGGGGTGGAGACCCAGTACTTC
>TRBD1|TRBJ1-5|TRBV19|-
CASSAGQGSNQPQHF
TGTGCCAGTAGTGCGGGACAGGGAAGCAATCAGCCCCAGCATTTT
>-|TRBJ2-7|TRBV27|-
CASSDGGQRAYEQYF
TGTGCCAGCAGTGACGGGGGACAGAGGGCTTACGAGCAGTACTTC
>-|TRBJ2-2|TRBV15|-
CATSSVLTTNTGELFF
TGTGCCACCAGCAGTGTCCTCACTACGAACACCGGGGAGCTGTTTTTT
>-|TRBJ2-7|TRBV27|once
CASSRPEARNEQYF
TGTGCCAGCAGTCGACCGGAAGCCAGGAACGAGCAGTACTTC
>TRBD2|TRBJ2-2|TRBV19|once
CASSVLAGGPLGELFF
TGTGCCAGTAGTGTACTAGCGGGGGGCCCGTTGGGGGAGCTGTTTTTT
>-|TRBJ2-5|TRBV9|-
CASSEGGGLGETQYF
TGTGCCAGCAGCGAGGGTGGGGGGTTGGGAGAGACCCAGTACTTC
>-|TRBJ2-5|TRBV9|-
CASSVEEGITLTQYF
TGTGCCAGCAGCGTAGAGGAGGGAATTACTTTGACCCAGTACTTC
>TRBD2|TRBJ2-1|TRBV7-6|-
CASSLGGTSSYNEQFF
TGTGCCAGCAGCTTAGGCGGGACTAGCTCCTACAATGAGCAGTTCTTC
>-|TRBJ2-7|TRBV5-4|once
CASSLAGGLLAEQYF
TGTGCCAGCAGCCTTGCAGGGGGACTTCTGGCCGAGCAGTACTTC
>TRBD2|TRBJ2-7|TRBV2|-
CAGREGVTYEQYF
TGTGCCGGCCGGGAGGGGGTCACCTACGAGCAGTACTTC
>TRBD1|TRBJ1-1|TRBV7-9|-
CASSLGTGGTFLAFF
TGTGCCAGCAGCTTAGGGACAGGGGGTACGTTTCTGGCTTTCTTT
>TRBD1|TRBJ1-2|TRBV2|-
CASTTGGLGYGYTF
TGTGCCAGCACCACAGGGGGGTTGGGCTATGGCTACACCTTC
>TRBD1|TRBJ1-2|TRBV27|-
CASSQTGGVYGYTF
TGTGCCAGCAGCCAGACAGGGGGCGTTTATGGCTACACCTTC
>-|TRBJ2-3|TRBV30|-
CAWNSGYTQYF
TGTGCCTGGAATTCGGGATATACGCAGTATTTT
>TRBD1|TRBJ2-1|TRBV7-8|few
CASSTTKPGQGSYNEQFF
TGTGCCAGCAGCACAACCAAACCGGGACAGGGTTCCTACAATGAGCAGTTCTTC
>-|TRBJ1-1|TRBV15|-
CATSTSPTVNTEAFF
TGTGCCACCAGCACCTCCCCGACAGTGAACACTGAAGCTTTCTTT
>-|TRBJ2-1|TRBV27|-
CASSFEVGQGFRNEQFF
TGTGCCAGCAGTTTCGAGGTGGGGCAGGGGTTCAGGAATGAGCAGTTCTTC
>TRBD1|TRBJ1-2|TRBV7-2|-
CASSLSRTRDRLRGYTF
TGTGCCAGCAGCTTAAGTAGGACAAGGGACAGACTACGTGGCTACACCTTC
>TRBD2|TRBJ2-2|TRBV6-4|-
CASTGTSGGGNTGELFF
TGTGCCAGCACCGGGACTAGCGGGGGGGGAAACACCGGGGAGCTGTTTTTT
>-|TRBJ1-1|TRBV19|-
CASRFNMNTEAFF
TGTGCCAGTAGGTTCAACATGAACACTGAAGCTTTCTTT
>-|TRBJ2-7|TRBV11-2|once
CASSPPRWQGTTYEQYF
TGTGCCAGCAGCCCACCCCGTTGGCAGGGGACAACCTACGAGCAGTACTTC
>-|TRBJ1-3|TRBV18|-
CASSRNEGNGNTIYF
TGTGCCAGCTCACGTAATGAGGGCAACGGAAACACCATATATTTT
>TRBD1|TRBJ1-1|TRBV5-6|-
CAGSWTGGTEAFF
TGTGCCGGGAGTTGGACAGGGGGCACTGAAGCTTTCTTT
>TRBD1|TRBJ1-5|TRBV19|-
CASSKGTGSNQPQHF
TGTGCCAGTAGTAAAGGGACAGGGAGCAATCAGCCCCAGCATTTT
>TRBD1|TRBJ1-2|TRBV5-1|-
CASSFTTGDLGGYTF
TGCGCCAGCAGCTTCACGACAGGGGACCTCGGGGGCTACACCTTC
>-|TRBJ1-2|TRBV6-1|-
CASSLDSYGYTF
TGTGCCAGCAGCCTCGACAGCTATGGCTACACCTTC
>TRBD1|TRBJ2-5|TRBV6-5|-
CASSYGTGAQETQYF
TGTGCCAGCAGTTACGGGACAGGTGCACAAGAGACCCAGTACTTC
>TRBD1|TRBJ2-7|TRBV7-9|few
CASSRMGQIRSYEQYF
TGTGCCAGCAGCCGCATGGGACAGATCCGGTCCTACGAGCAGTACTTC
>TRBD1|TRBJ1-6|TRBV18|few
CASSPLDRDSPLHF
TGTGCCAGCTCACCGTTAGACAGGGATTCACCCCTCCACTTT
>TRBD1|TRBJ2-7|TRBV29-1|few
CSFREQGKTTEQYF
TGCAGCTTTCGGGAACAGGGGAAAACTACCGAGCAGTACTTC
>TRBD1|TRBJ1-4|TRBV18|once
CASSLQGGEKLFF
TGTGCCAGCTCACTCCAGGGGGGTGAAAAACTGTTTTTT
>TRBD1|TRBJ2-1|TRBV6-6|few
CASSSQGQGGEQFF
TGTGCCAGCAGCTCTCAGGGACAGGGAGGTGAGCAGTTCTTC
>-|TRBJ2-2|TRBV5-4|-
CASNRGGNTGELFF
TGTGCCAGCAACAGGGGGGGGAACACCGGGGAGCTGTTTTTT
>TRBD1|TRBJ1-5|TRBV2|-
CASTDRGSNQPQHF
TGTGCCAGCACCGACAGGGGTAGCAATCAGCCCCAGCATTTT
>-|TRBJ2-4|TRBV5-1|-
CASSNGGTVLNIQYF
TGCGCCAGCAGCAACGGAGGGACAGTGCTAAACATTCAGTACTTC
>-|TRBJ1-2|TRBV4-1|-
CASSPQAQGVYGYTF
TGCGCCAGCAGCCCCCAAGCACAGGGCGTCTATGGCTACACCTTC
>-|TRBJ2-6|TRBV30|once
CAWTPGPGANVLTF
TGTGCCTGGACCCCAGGGCCGGGGGCCAACGTCCTGACTTTC
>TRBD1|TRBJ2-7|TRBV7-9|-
CASSLGQGFKEQYF
TGTGCCAGCAGCTTGGGACAGGGGTTTAAGGAGCAGTACTTC
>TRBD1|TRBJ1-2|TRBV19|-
CASYKTGTGDSNYGYTF
TGTGCCAGTTACAAGACCGGGACAGGGGATTCTAACTATGGCTACACCTTC
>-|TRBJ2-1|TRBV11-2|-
CASSLGSGYNEQFF
TGTGCCAGCAGCTTAGGGTCCGGGTACAATGAGCAGTTCTTC
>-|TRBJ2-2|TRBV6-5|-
CASSFRTVRGTGELFF
TGTGCCAGCAGTTTCCGGACAGTTCGGGGCACCGGGGAGCTGTTTTTT
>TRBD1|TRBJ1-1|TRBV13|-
CASSRGQGVVAFF
TGTGCCAGCAGCCGTGGACAGGGTGTAGTTGCTTTCTTT
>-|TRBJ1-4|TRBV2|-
CASMWEQGGLLFF
TGTGCCAGCATGTGGGAACAGGGAGGGCTCCTGTTTTTT
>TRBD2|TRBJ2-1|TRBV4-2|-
CASSQRRGDNEQFF
TGTGCCAGCAGCCAACGGCGGGGGGACAATGAGCAGTTCTTC
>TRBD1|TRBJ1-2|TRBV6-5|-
CASSYVRTGGGYGYTF
TGTGCCAGCAGTTACGTTCGGACAGGGGGAGGGTATGGCTACACCTTC
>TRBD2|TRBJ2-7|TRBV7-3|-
CASSRSGGASEQYF
TGTGCCAGCAGCCGTAGCGGGGGGGCGAGCGAGCAGTACTTT
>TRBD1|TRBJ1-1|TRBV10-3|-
CAISPQGDTEAFF
TGTGCCATCAGCCCACAGGGGGACACTGAAGCTTTCTTT
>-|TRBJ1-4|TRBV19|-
CASSIVRLALSNEKLFF
TGTGCCAGTAGTATAGTACGATTAGCCCTCAGTAATGAAAAACTGTTTTTT
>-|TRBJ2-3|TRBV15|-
CATSRVQGVEDTQYF
TGTGCCACCAGCAGAGTACAGGGAGTAGAAGATACGCAGTATTTT
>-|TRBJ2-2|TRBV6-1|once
CASSEIGAGELFF
TGTGCCAGCAGTGAAATCGGGGCCGGGGAGCTGTTTTTT
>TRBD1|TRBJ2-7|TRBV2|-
CASRTQGAYEQYF
TGTGCCAGCAGAACCCAGGGGGCCTACGAGCAGTACTTC
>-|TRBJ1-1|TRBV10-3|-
CASNRDTMNTEAFF
TGTGCCAGCAACCGGGACACTATGAACACTGAAGCTTTCTTT
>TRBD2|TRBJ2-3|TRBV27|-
CASSLGGLLPDTQYF
TGTGCCAGCAGTTTAGGGGGACTACTTCCCGATACGCAGTATTTT